This T cell receptor beta chain was found in a study of T cell responses to AZD1222 COVID-19 vaccine. Study-level points and caveats: Donor demographics were predominantly white British with a female majority; clonal diversity may be underestimated. Baseline seropositives among AZD1222 recipients totaled only 5 to 7.

Some clones are missing from TCRdb's copy, which holds only in-frame ones; the method was immunoSEQ multiplex PCR. The sample carries 150,000 or so clones, 80% to 95% recorded once. CDR1 and CDR2 (germline): MNHEY, SVGAGI. V gave up 1 base and J gave up 6 bases, with 5 bases separating them. The length of the CDR3 is 12 residues. Comment on this clone: What it recognizes is unknown.

This sample comprised peripheral blood, obtained on day 0 of AZD1222 vaccination. The V gene is TRBV6-5, the J gene TRBJ2-3; the D is unclear. The clonotype originates from an adult in good health. The CDR3 DNA reads TGTGCCAGCAGTTACTTCCCTGATACGCAGTATTTT. Protein sequence: CASSYFPDTQYF.